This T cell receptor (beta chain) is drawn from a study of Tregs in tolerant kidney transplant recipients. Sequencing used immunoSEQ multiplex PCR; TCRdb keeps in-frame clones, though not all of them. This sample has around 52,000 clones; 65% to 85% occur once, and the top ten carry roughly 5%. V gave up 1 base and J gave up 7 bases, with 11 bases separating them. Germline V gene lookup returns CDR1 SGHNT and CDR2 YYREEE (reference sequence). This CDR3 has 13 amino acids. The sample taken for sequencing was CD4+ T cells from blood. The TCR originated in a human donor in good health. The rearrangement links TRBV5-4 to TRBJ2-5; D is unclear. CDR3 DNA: TGTGCCAGCAGCTTGTTAGGCCCGGGGACCCAGTACTTC. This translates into CASSLLGPGTQYF.